A selection of T cell receptor beta chains follows, all from one sample in a study of shared clonotypes between healthy human individuals. Method: immunoSEQ multiplex PCR; TCRdb's copy keeps in-frame clones and lacks some. The data hold approximately 500,000 clones, with 90% to 96% observed a single time. The sample comprised naive CD4+ T cells sorted from blood. The receptors originated from a woman in her thirties in good health. CDR3s include the opening cysteine and the closing phenylalanine or tryptophan. Fields, in order: V gene, clone size, D gene, J gene, CDR3 protein, CDR3 DNA. A D gene is named only where the DNA matches it firmly. Not all rows give a size; the values are once, few, many and, for expanded clones, a class.

TRBV7-6	.	TRBD1	TRBJ1-3	CASSAPLQGVGNTIYF	TGTGCCAGCAGCGCACCTTTACAGGGGGTTGGAAACACCATATATTTT
TRBV5-4	.	.	TRBJ1-4	CASSLGTGAGEKLFF	TGTGCCAGCAGCTTGGGTACGGGGGCGGGTGAAAAACTGTTTTTT
TRBV6-5	.	.	TRBJ2-7	CASGRRRRSALWYF	TGTGCCAGCGGTCGACGGAGGCGCTCGGCGTTGTGGTACTTC
TRBV5-1	.	TRBD2	TRBJ2-7	CASSLEFAGGHHEQYF	TGCGCCAGCAGCTTGGAGTTTGCGGGAGGGCATCACGAGCAGTACTTC
TRBV7-8	.	TRBD2	TRBJ2-5	CASSLERDTSGRETQYF	TGTGCCAGCAGCCTGGAACGAGATACTAGCGGGAGGGAGACCCAGTACTTC
TRBV5-1	.	.	TRBJ2-4	CASSLRGPGEAKNIQYF	TGCGCCAGCAGCTTGAGAGGGCCAGGGGAGGCCAAAAACATTCAGTACTTC
TRBV6-5	.	.	TRBJ1-2	CASSLDRNYGYTF	TGTGCCAGCAGTCTGGACAGAAACTATGGCTACACCTTC
TRBV18	.	.	TRBJ2-2	CASSSDLRDTGELFF	TGTGCCAGCTCATCGGACCTTCGAGATACCGGGGAGCTGTTTTTT
TRBV19	.	.	TRBJ2-1	CASSMRVTSYNEQFF	TGTGCCAGTAGTATGCGAGTGACCTCCTACAATGAGCAGTTCTTC
TRBV29-1	.	.	TRBJ1-4	CSVVGDNEKLFF	TGCAGCGTTGTAGGAGATAATGAAAAACTGTTTTTT
TRBV29-1	.	.	TRBJ1-4	CSVEDGWEGAEKLFF	TGCAGCGTTGAAGATGGGTGGGAAGGGGCGGAAAAACTGTTTTTT
TRBV2	.	TRBD1	TRBJ2-2	CASSPGTGKVELFF	TGTGCCAGCAGCCCCGGGACAGGGAAGGTGGAGCTGTTTTTT
TRBV5-1	.	.	TRBJ1-1	CASRQKNTEAFF	TGCGCCAGCCGACAGAAGAACACTGAAGCTTTCTTT
TRBV6-5	.	.	TRBJ1-1	CASSPGAKTVEAFF	TGTGCCAGCAGTCCGGGCGCCAAGACAGTTGAAGCTTTCTTT
TRBV30	.	TRBD1	TRBJ1-5	CAWSGQGNQPQHF	TGTGCCTGGTCGGGACAGGGAAACCAGCCCCAGCATTTT
TRBV21-1	once	.	TRBJ2-7	CARRSPGRTSYEQYF	TGTGCCAGACGGTCCCCAGGGCGGACTTCCTACGAGCAGTACTTC
TRBV19	once	TRBD2	TRBJ2-2	CASTYGSGRTTNTGELFF	TGTGCCAGTACTTACGGTAGCGGGAGGACAACGAACACCGGGGAGCTGTTTTTT
TRBV4-2	.	TRBD1	TRBJ2-6	CASSQDLRQGLSGANVLTF	TGTGCCAGCAGCCAAGATCTGCGACAGGGGCTCTCTGGGGCCAACGTCCTGACTTTC
TRBV28	once	.	TRBJ1-2	CASLSGTRGWGYTF	TGTGCCAGCCTCTCGGGGACAAGGGGTTGGGGCTACACCTTC
TRBV5-5	.	.	TRBJ2-3	CASSRRQKGLLPTDTQYF	TGTGCCAGCAGCCGTCGACAGAAGGGCCTTCTACCCACAGATACGCAGTATTTT
TRBV7-2	.	TRBD1	TRBJ2-1	CASSRTGVNEQFF	TGTGCCAGCAGCCGAACAGGGGTCAATGAGCAGTTCTTC
TRBV19	once	TRBD1	TRBJ2-5	CASSPGQGRVRETQYF	TGTGCCAGTAGTCCTGGACAGGGTAGGGTTAGGGAGACCCAGTACTTC
TRBV7-8	.	.	TRBJ1-5	CASSKGTSYQPQHF	TGTGCCAGCAGCAAGGGGACATCTTATCAGCCCCAGCATTTT